Reported below is one T cell receptor beta chain. Germline V gives CDR1 DFQATT, CDR2 SNEGSKA (reference sequence). This CDR3 is built from 14 residues. The J segment lost 2 bases and the V segment lost 3 bases, leaving 3 bases of the junction unmatched. Methods used by the authors: It was from reference gene primer amplification that nucleated cell counts were estimated. Clones were read by immunoSEQ multiplex PCR, and TCRdb kept only the in-frame ones, dropping some. The D gene and trimming were derived from the DNA, and the V and J assignments and clone size from that table. In the table there are under 200,000 clones, about 85% of which are singletons. This record comes from a study of blood T cell repertoires in COVID-19. Background on the study: Whether acute or convalescent, the COVID-19 samples came from the United States, Italy and Spain. T cells, B-cell-depleted T cells, or PBMCs provided the cDNA or gDNA that served as material.

The sequencing input was peripheral blood. The source is a woman older than 75 with acute or convalescent COVID-19. The chain links TRBV20-1 to TRBJ2-2; 7 bases align to TRBD2. CDR3 sequence: CSASSSGNTGELFF. The CDR3 bases are TGCAGTGCTAGTTCTAGCGGCAACACCGGGGAGCTGTTTTTT.